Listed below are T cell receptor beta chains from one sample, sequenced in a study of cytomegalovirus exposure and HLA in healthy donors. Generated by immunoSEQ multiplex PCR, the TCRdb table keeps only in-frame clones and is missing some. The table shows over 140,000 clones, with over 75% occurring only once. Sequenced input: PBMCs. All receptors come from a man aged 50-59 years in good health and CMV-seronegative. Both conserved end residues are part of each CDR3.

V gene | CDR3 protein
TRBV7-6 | CASSLEQGAGRTDTQYF
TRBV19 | CASREQGPNQPQHF
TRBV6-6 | CASSYSRGTATEAFF
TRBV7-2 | CASSPLQGLGGYTF
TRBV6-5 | CASSLRNEQFF
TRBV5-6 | CASSSGQGDPNTEAFF
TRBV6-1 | CASSLWTGNTEAFF
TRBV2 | CASSVHRVGAFF
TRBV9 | CASSVVGTGGTGEQYF
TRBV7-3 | CASSLGLSNTGELFF
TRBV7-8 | CASSLIVPTGELFF
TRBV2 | CASSTGGWTGELFF
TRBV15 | CATSRDGGAEQYF
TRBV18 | CASSPDRLAELFF
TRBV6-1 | CASSEEGPGPRPQHF
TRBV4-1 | CASSQTSGIPRGQFF
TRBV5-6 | CASSLLSTGFRSPLHF
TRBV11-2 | CASSLGTASNEKLFF
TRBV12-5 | CASGLVGAVTNEKLFF
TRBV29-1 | CSVQSGNTEAFF
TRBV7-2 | CASSLIPGGNNEQFF
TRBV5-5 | CASSSGQGQETQYF
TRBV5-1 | CASIDGGGKKGYTF
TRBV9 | CASSVGRGGGETQYF
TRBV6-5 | CASSRGQAQPQHF
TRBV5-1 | CASSLTESQETQYF
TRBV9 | CASSPLAGVHNEQFF
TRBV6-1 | CASSEGAGAPNQPQHF
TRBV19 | CASSYYVGRDTEAFF
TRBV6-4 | CASIVSPFWAKNIQYF
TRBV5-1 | CASSLATLAGGPSTDTQYF
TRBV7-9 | CASSPGGRESTGELFF
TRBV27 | CASSLVRSGSYEQYF
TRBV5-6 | CASSGTGTGGWYTGELFF
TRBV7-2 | CASSLGDTPRGAFF
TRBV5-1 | CASRGTANTGELFF
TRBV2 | CASSVTGGDYGYTF
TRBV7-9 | CASSLMGNLNEKLFF
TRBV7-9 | CASSLAGGYNEQFF
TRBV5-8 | CASSLPGQRLMNTEAFF
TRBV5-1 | CASSATSGPTDTQYF
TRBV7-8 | CASSTGTTYNEQFF
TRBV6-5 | CASSSVTGLNTEAFF
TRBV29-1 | CSVPGTGDTEAFF
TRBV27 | CASSIYREAYEQYF
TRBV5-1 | CASSLDPGGNYGYTF
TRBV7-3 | CASSKDRGLYEQYF
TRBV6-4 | CASSVETSTDTQYF
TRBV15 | CATSRQNRANTGELFF
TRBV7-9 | CASSLVDRLNYGYTF